This T cell receptor beta chain stems from a study of blood T cell repertoires in COVID-19 (dated by TCRdb to about 2020). With respect to the entire study: The collaborator samples originated in the United States, Italy and Spain and spanned the acute and convalescent phases of COVID-19. The prospective study material was composed of cDNA or gDNA derived from T cells, B-cell-depleted T cells, or PBMCs. Subjects who had been exposed to COVID-19, were actively infected with it, or had recovered from it provided the deeply sampled blood TCRbeta repertoires that made up the dataset. The repertoires were made available in a free public database intended to serve as a resource for research on the immune response to SARS-CoV-2. The samples were drawn from the first 160 participants of the ongoing ImmuneRACE study and from 1,254 subjects provided by 6 global collaborators. Nearly every sample came with metadata listing a de-identified subject ID, COVID-19 status, age in years and sex. Where available, HLA class I and class II types were obtained from metadata supplied by the sample provider rather than from assay-based typing.

In its sample, this clone was seen many times. What this receptor recognizes is not known. Base quality data are lacking; no much larger clone is found one base away. TCRbeta CDR3 regions were amplified from genomic DNA using the immunoSEQ Assay, a bias-controlled multiplex PCR. On the authors' methods: The number of nucleated cells in each sample was estimated from the amplification of reference gene primers within the assay. To quantify the absolute abundance of each unique TCRbeta CDR3 rearrangement, sequence reads were collapsed and filtered. For each sample, productive Simpson clonality was calculated by taking the square root of Simpson's diversity index across productive rearrangements. As stored in TCRdb, this immuneACCESS dataset retains in-frame rearrangements with V and J assigned. A fraction of the clones does not appear; measured against another copy, unresolved V genes explain less than half of the discrepancy, and the remainder lacks a known reason. Clone size and V and J calls were adopted from that table, with D and trimming inferred from the DNA. The sample has some 130,000 clones on record, over 70% of them singletons. 2% to 3% of the sample is in the top ten clones.

On the study overall, not on this receptor specifically: Clinical and demographic metadata were provided uncurated, with the amount varying by source and participant.

Collaborating institutions collected whole blood in K2EDTA tubes following their own protocols. Collaborator samples were shipped for TCRbeta analysis as frozen whole blood, isolated PBMCs, or DNA extracted from either sample type. The germline V gene (reference sequence) supplies CDR1 LNHDA and CDR2 SQIVND. For this chain, trimming is 6 bases at the V end and 4 bases at the J end, and the number of junction bases without a gene match is 3. Including the terminal cysteine and phenylalanine, the CDR3 comprises 16 residues. Left in the record is the CDR3 DNA by itself, 48 bases read in frame from the first base.

The chain uses TRBV19 and TRBJ2-2; 15 junctional bases match TRBD2. The receptor's source is a man aged 45-60 years with active COVID-19. Sample: peripheral blood. The CDR3 protein: CASRGLAGGFTGELFF. The nucleotide sequence is given as TGTGCCAGTAGGGGACTAGCGGGGGGTTTCACCGGGGAGCTGTTTTTT.